This T cell receptor (beta chain) was sequenced during a study of neoadjuvant anti-PD-1 for oral cavity cancer (dated by TCRdb to the early 2020s). Study-wide context: Three to four biweekly doses of nivolumab at 3 mg/kg were mostly administered to patients before curative-intent surgical resection. The parent correlative cohort included over nine patients, with an approximately 33% response rate. Patients without progression received a fourth nivolumab dose around day 43 and underwent definitive surgical resection on days 50-56. Under RECIST 1.1, patients with complete response, partial response or stable disease were classed as responders, and patients with progression were classed as non-responders. Here is what the overall study found, with its caveats: TCR analyses included only a few patients per response group, and the authors called for larger cohorts for validation. After neoadjuvant nivolumab, T cell clonality (Gini index) in PBMCs was significantly higher in non-responders than in responders. Higher pretreatment blood Treg/Th17 ratios correlated with higher pretreatment blood TCRbeta clonality and lower post-treatment tumor TCRbeta clonality.

About this clone: The target of this receptor is not known. Base qualities were left out, and no much larger clone turns up one base away.

CDR1 and CDR2 are drawn from the germline V gene: SGHAT, FQNNGV. The CDR3 goes from the cysteine to the phenylalanine over 17 residues. The retained sequence is limited to the CDR3, 51 bases, with the frame set at the first base. V is shortened by 5 bases, J by 3 bases, and the region joining them spans 17 bases. Explained via the paper, the time point label denotes: after neoadjuvant nivolumab, at surgical resection. Patients had been newly diagnosed with stage II-IVA oral cavity squamous cell carcinoma, and no prior systemic or radiation treatment had been given to the patients. Everyone in the cohort had locally advanced, HPV-negative oral cavity squamous cell carcinoma. Peripheral blood mononuclear cells were analyzed directly and were not maintained or expanded in culture. The samples were drawn from a longitudinal correlative study tied to a single-arm phase II trial testing neoadjuvant nivolumab in oral cavity squamous cell carcinoma. Subject-matched pre- and post-treatment PBMCs and tumors from three responders and three non-responders underwent genomic DNA-based TCRbeta sequencing. Peripheral blood mononuclear cells were collected before nivolumab treatment and again after treatment, at the time of surgery. Genomic DNA was isolated from PBMCs using the Maxwell RSC DNA from Cells kit.

PBMC libraries used mostly approximately 0.5 ug of input genomic DNA for deep sequencing, with six replicates per sample. The immunoSEQ hsTCRbeta kit was used to prepare TCRbeta libraries according to the manufacturer's instructions. The finished libraries were brought together in one pool at 3 to 3.5 nM, which was then read using an Illumina NovaSeq 6000 S4 flow cell. The authors processed their data as follows. The immunoSEQ Analyzer was used for raw data preprocessing and quality control. The analysis was restricted to productive rearrangements, with each unique CDR3 amino acid sequence defining a clonotype. Repertoire clonality was estimated as the Gini-Simpson index, which was calculated using the R package tcR. Gini indices were compared with Student's t test, and associations with tumor size change were assessed by Pearson correlation. This is the immuneACCESS table as TCRdb keeps it, with only in-frame sequences that have V and J called. A part of the clones is gone; compared with another copy, unresolved V genes explain less than half, and the rest is unexplained. That table furnishes V, J and clone size, whereas the DNA furnished D and trimming. This sample is represented by 13,000 to 15,000 clones; around 70% of them were singletons. Of the sample, 2% to 3% is held by the ten largest clones.

The input for sequencing was PBMCs, taken after nivolumab (anti-PD-1) treatment. This sequence was found in a person between 40 and 85 years old with oral cavity squamous cell carcinoma. Recombination connected TRBV11-2 to TRBJ2-6, and the D gene may be TRBD2, 7 bases matching. The base sequence is TGTGCCAGCAGCCCTTGGGGGGGGGCAAGTGGGGCCAACGTCCTGACTTTC. It is translated as CASSPWGGASGANVLTF.